The 32 T cell receptor beta chains in this list originate from one sample, sequenced in a study of blood T cell repertoires in COVID-19. Sequencing used immunoSEQ multiplex PCR; TCRdb keeps in-frame clones, though not all of them. This sample has 250,000 to 300,000 clones, with roughly 90% found just once. Material for sequencing was PBMCs or T cells enriched from blood (not recorded which). These receptor sequences come from a woman in her fifties or sixties who had recovered from COVID-19.

The V and J genes are TRBV5-4 and TRBJ2-7, with D possibly being TRBD1 (5 bases). The CDR3 has 15 amino acids. Germline V gene lookup returns CDR1 SGHNT and CDR2 YYREEE (reference sequence). V shed 4 bases and J shed 2 bases, with 16 bases lying between them. The CDR3 sequence: CASSRTVGAPYEQYF. The DNA for the CDR3 is TGTGCCAGCAGCCGAACTGTAGGGGCGCCCTACGAGCAGTACTTC.

The CDR3 region is CASSFLAGGTGELFF. CDR3 in DNA: TGTGCCAGCAGCTTCCTAGCGGGGGGAACCGGGGAGCTGTTTTTT. The chain uses TRBV7-3 and TRBJ2-2; 11 nucleotides agree with TRBD2. J was trimmed by 5 bases and V by 3 bases; bases with no gene match: 2. This CDR3 has 15 residues. CDR1 is SGHTA, CDR2 FQGTGA, per germline.

The V gene is TRBV30, the J gene TRBJ2-3, with 7 positions matching TRBD1. CDR3 size: 12 residues. V lost 4 bases to trimming and J lost 6 bases; unmatched junction nucleotides: 4. Germline-derived CDR1 and CDR2 are GTSNPN and SVGIG (reference sequence). The CDR3 DNA sequence: TGTGCCTGGAAGAGGGGGCAGGATACGCAGTATTTT. This encodes CAWKRGQDTQYF.

The V call is TRBV15, the J call TRBJ1-4, with TRBD1 identical over 7 bases. V lost 0 bases to trimming and J lost 7 bases; unmatched junction nucleotides: 2. Germline V lookup: CDR1 LNHNV, CDR2 YYDKDF (reference sequence). The CDR3 totals 14 residues. This CDR3 is CATSRDDRAEKLFF. Here the CDR3 DNA reads TGTGCCACCAGCAGAGATGACAGGGCTGAAAAACTGTTTTTT. Together with reference TRBV15 and TRBJ1-4, the CDR3 gives the full variable domain: DAMVIQNPRYQVTQFGKPVTLSCSQTLNHNVMYWYQQKSSQAPKLLFHYYDKDFNNEADTPDNFQSRRPNTSFCFLDIRSPGLGDTAMYLCATSRDDRAEKLFFGSGTQLSVL.

V usage is TRBV27 and J usage is TRBJ1-5; 10 bases line up with TRBD1. CDR1 is MNHEY, CDR2 SMNVEV, per germline (reference sequence). The length of the CDR3 is 17 residues. With V trimmed by 4 bases and J by 4 bases, 10 bases remained unmatched. CDR3 sequence reads: CASSSTGTGDKNQPQHF. CDR3 DNA sequence: TGTGCCAGCAGTTCCACCGGGACAGGGGATAAAAATCAGCCCCAGCATTTT.

The chain has TRBV5-1 and TRBJ1-2; 7 bases agree with TRBD1. CDR1 and CDR2 (germline): SGHRS, YFSETQ. The CDR3 totals 16 residues. V lost 4 bases, J lost 8 bases, and 17 bases stayed unmatched. The CDR3 DNA reads TGCGCCAGCAGCCGTGGTGGATTGGAGGGGGCGGGAGGCTACACCTTC. Translation gives CASSRGGLEGAGGYTF.

The chain has TRBV27 and TRBJ2-1, with no clear D. V shed 4 bases and J shed 7 bases, with 8 bases lying between them. This CDR3 has 12 amino acids. Germline V gene lookup returns CDR1 MNHEY and CDR2 SMNVEV (reference sequence). DNA of the CDR3: TGTGCCAGCAGTTATGACGGGAATGAGCAGTTCTTC. Amino acid sequence: CASSYDGNEQFF.

The V call is TRBV21-1, the J call TRBJ1-3. TRBV21-1 is termed a pseudogene. The CDR3 spans 17 residues. The CDR3 nucleotides read TGTGCCAGCAGCAAAGAAGGACTGCGGTTCTCTGGAAACACCATATATTTT. This sequence encodes CASSKEGLRFSGNTIYF.

This clone was counted a single time. The chain is built from TRBV30 and TRBJ2-1, with D possibly being TRBD1 (5 bases). Trimming removed 5 bases at V and 6 bases at J, with 8 bases between. This CDR3 has 11 amino acids. Per germline, CDR1 GTSNPN and CDR2 SVGIG (reference sequence). DNA of the CDR3: TGTGCCTGGGGAGACAGCAATGAGCAGTTCTTC. Translation gives CAWGDSNEQFF.

J is TRBJ1-1 and V is TRBV12-3 or TRBV12-4; no clear D gene. The CDR3 sequence is 13 residues long. With 4 bases removed from V and 0 bases from J, the gap between germline ends came to 6 bases. For the CDR3, the DNA is TGTGCCAGCAGTTCCACAGTGAACACTGAAGCTTTCTTT. Translated: CASSSTVNTEAFF.

The rearrangement uses TRBV7-2 and TRBJ1-2, with 12 positions matching TRBD1. Germline V CDR1 and CDR2: SGHTA, FQGNSA. Trimming at V came to 3 bases and at J to 7 bases, leaving 3 bases not matched to a gene. The CDR3 is made up of 14 amino acids. This CDR3 is CASSLGQGATGYTF. In DNA, the CDR3 is TGTGCCAGCAGCTTGGGACAGGGGGCGACTGGCTACACCTTC.

The J gene is TRBJ1-2, the V gene TRBV3-1 (or the pseudogene TRBV3-2); 7 positions match TRBD1. CDR1 and CDR2 from the germline V gene are LGHDT and YNNKEL (reference sequence). The CDR3 has 14 residues. V was clipped by 4 bases and J by 8 bases; unmatched bases: 10. The CDR3 sequence is CASSPADRARGYTF. The CDR3 DNA sequence: TGTGCCAGCAGCCCCGCTGACAGGGCGCGGGGCTACACCTTC.

The chain recombines TRBV5-1 with TRBJ2-6; 10 bases are shared with TRBD1. V lost 6 bases, J lost 3 bases, and 6 bases stayed unmatched. This CDR3 comprises 16 residues. Per the germline V gene, CDR1 is SGHRS and CDR2 is YFSETQ. CDR3 residues: CASNPGQGSGANVLTF. The CDR3 DNA reads as TGCGCCAGCAACCCGGGACAGGGGAGTGGGGCCAACGTCCTGACTTTC.

V is TRBV24-1 and J is TRBJ2-1; 9 nucleotides agree with TRBD2. CDR1 and CDR2 from the germline V gene are KGHDR and SFDVKD. The ends lost 4 bases at V and 4 bases at J; junction bases unmatched: 10. This CDR3 has 17 amino acids. CDR3 nucleotide sequence: TGTGCCACCAGTGACACTCTATCTAGCGGGAAGTACAATGAGCAGTTCTTC. This codes for CATSDTLSSGKYNEQFF.

This clone was observed a single time. The DNA of the CDR3 is TGTGCCAGCAGCTCGACAGGGACAACTAATGAAAAACTGTTTTTT. Translating gives CASSSTGTTNEKLFF. This chain uses TRBV7-2 with TRBJ1-4, with 7 nucleotides matching TRBD1. V lost 4 bases, J lost 0 bases, and 2 bases stayed unmatched. Per germline, CDR1 SGHTA and CDR2 FQGNSA. This CDR3 spans 15 amino acids.

The rearrangement uses TRBV7-2 and TRBJ2-2, with TRBD1 as a possible D gene (5 bases). The CDR3 is 15 amino acids. Trimming stripped 2 bases from V and 0 bases from J, with 7 bases between. Germline values: CDR1 SGHTA, CDR2 FQGNSA. The DNA of the CDR3 is TGTGCCAGCAGCTTACGGACAACGAACACCGGGGAGCTGTTTTTT. It specifies CASSLRTTNTGELFF.

V is TRBV3-1 (or the pseudogene TRBV3-2) and J is TRBJ2-5; D remains unclear. The CDR3 is 13 amino acids. The germline V and J ends were trimmed by 4 bases and 1 base, with 7 bases remaining between them. Germline loops: CDR1 LGHDT, CDR2 YNNKEL (reference sequence). The CDR3 region has the DNA TGTGCCAGCAGCCGAGCAGGCCAAGAGACCCAGTACTTC. This translates into CASSRAGQETQYF.

The chain employs TRBV27 and TRBJ2-2; 8 bases are a match to TRBD2. The CDR3 length is 16 residues. Germline-derived CDR1 and CDR2 are MNHEY and SMNVEV (reference sequence). The V and J ends lost 6 bases and 8 bases, in that order; junction bases with no gene match: 14. The DNA for the CDR3 is TGTGCCAGCAGACCCCGGACTAGCATAATCGGAGGGGAGCTGTTTTTT. Its translation: CASRPRTSIIGGELFF.

The V call is TRBV20-1, the J call TRBJ1-5; 9 positions match TRBD1. The CDR3 runs to 17 residues. Germline values: CDR1 DFQATT, CDR2 SNEGSKA (reference sequence). The trim removed 3 bases at V and 2 bases at J, leaving 11 bases unmatched. CDR3 in amino acids: CSASRTGVDEGNQPQHF. CDR3 nucleotides: TGCAGTGCTAGTCGGACAGGGGTTGATGAGGGCAATCAGCCCCAGCATTTT.

With respect to this clone: Mismatch with germline at one junction end may stem from a read error. This chain connects TRBV29-1 to TRBJ1-2; 7 bases fit TRBD1. The CDR3 runs to 13 residues. The germline V gene encodes CDR1 SQVTM and CDR2 ANQGSEA. CDR3 nucleotides: TGCAGCGTAGACGACAGGGTAAACTCTGGCTACACCTTC. This translates into CSVDDRVNSGYTF.

The chain employs TRBV11-3 and TRBJ2-3; D unresolved. The V end was cut by 5 bases, the J end by 8 bases, with 14 bases between. Germline lookup yields CDR1 SGHNT and CDR2 YENEEA. This CDR3 is 13 amino acids long. The CDR3 nucleotides read TGTGCCAGCAGCATTGGGCCTGAATCTACGCAGTATTTT. Its translation is CASSIGPESTQYF.

The chain recombines TRBV30 with TRBJ2-7; perhaps TRBD2 as D (7 bases). Trimming removed 0 bases at V and 2 bases at J, with 14 bases between. The CDR3 contains 15 residues. Germline V gene data show CDR1 as GTSNPN and CDR2 as SVGIG (reference sequence). The CDR3 here is CAWSVLGGGPYEQYF. In DNA form, the CDR3 reads TGTGCCTGGAGTGTTCTTGGCGGGGGCCCCTACGAGCAGTACTTC.

The gene calls are TRBV6-5 and TRBJ2-1, with 12 bases that match TRBD2. The CDR3 covers 14 residues. V lost 7 bases and J lost 8; bases outside the gene matches: 6. Germline-derived CDR1 and CDR2 are MNHEY and SVGAGI. The CDR3 coding sequence is TGTGCCAGCATTCGGCTAGCGGGGGGGGATGAGCAGTTCTTC. Translation gives CASIRLAGGDEQFF.

V and J are TRBV6-1 and TRBJ1-5, with TRBD1 matching over 12 bases. From germline, CDR1 is MNHNS and CDR2 SASEGT. The CDR3 has 16 residues. J gave up 7 bases and V 4 bases, and 8 bases lay outside the gene matches. CDR3 protein: CASSGRDRGLEQPQHF. In DNA form, the CDR3 reads TGTGCCAGCAGTGGCCGGGACAGGGGGCTGGAGCAGCCCCAGCATTTT.

The chain carries TRBV2 and TRBJ2-7; D is perhaps TRBD1 (6 bases). V lost 7 bases to trimming and J lost 0 bases, with 10 bases between them. CDR1 and CDR2 from the germline V gene are SNHLY and FYNNEI. The CDR3 extends over 13 amino acids. The CDR3 spells CASIRGTSYEQYF. CDR3 coding DNA: TGTGCCAGCATCAGGGGCACCTCCTACGAGCAGTACTTC.

Many counts were recorded for this clone. The chain carries TRBV18 and TRBJ1-1, with 8 bases aligning to TRBD1. With V trimmed by 2 bases and J by 4 bases, 6 bases remained unmatched. CDR3 size: 15 residues. The germline V gene encodes CDR1 KGHSH and CDR2 LQKENI. The CDR3 DNA sequence: TGTGCCAGCTCACCAGTACAGGGGGGAAGCACTGAAGCTTTCTTT. Translated, it gives CASSPVQGGSTEAFF.

The chain couples TRBV19 to TRBJ1-4; D remains ambiguous. This CDR3 region has 14 residues. The V gene lost 3 bases and the J gene lost 8 bases, with 13 bases spanning the gap. The germline V gene has CDR1 LNHDA and CDR2 SQIVND (reference sequence). CDR3 coding DNA: TGTGCCAGTAGTATTATGGCGGTGCAGGAAAAACTGTTTTTT. It yields the protein CASSIMAVQEKLFF.

The chain carries TRBV20-1 and TRBJ1-6; D remains ambiguous. CDR3 size: 16 residues. Germline V CDR1 and CDR2: DFQATT, SNEGSKA (reference sequence). V lost 4 bases to trimming and J lost 1 base, with 14 bases between them. The CDR3 spells CSAIDNHRSYNSPLHF. As DNA, the CDR3 is TGCAGTGCTATTGACAACCATAGATCCTATAATTCACCCCTCCACTTT.

The V and J genes are TRBV6-1 and TRBJ1-1; 8 bases map to TRBD1. The CDR3 has 15 amino acids. Germline V lookup: CDR1 MNHNS, CDR2 SASEGT. J was trimmed by 0 bases and V by 2 bases; bases with no gene match: 2. This CDR3 reads CASSEQGALNTEAFF. For the CDR3, the DNA is TGTGCCAGCAGTGAACAGGGGGCATTGAACACTGAAGCTTTCTTT.

The rearrangement uses TRBV27 and TRBJ1-4; TRBD1 aligns across 7 bases. Per germline, CDR1 MNHEY and CDR2 SMNVEV (reference sequence). The CDR3 runs to 17 residues. V shed 2 bases and J 0 bases; nucleotides not matched to a gene: 6. The DNA for the CDR3 is TGTGCCAGCAGTTTACGGCAGGGGGGTGCAACTAATGAAAAACTGTTTTTT. This translates into CASSLRQGGATNEKLFF.

The chain is built from TRBV28 and TRBJ2-3; D not certain. CDR3 length: 14 amino acids. The V gene lost 5 bases and the J gene lost 0 bases, with 9 bases spanning the gap. In germline, CDR1 is MDHEN, CDR2 SYDVKM. The CDR3 loop is CASSGRASTDTQYF. CDR3 DNA sequence: TGTGCCAGCAGTGGTAGAGCCAGCACAGATACGCAGTATTTT.

The chain is built from TRBV19 and TRBJ1-4; 8 bases line up with TRBD1. The CDR3 totals 14 residues. V lost 5 bases, J lost 8 bases, and 7 bases stayed unmatched. Per the germline V gene, CDR1 is LNHDA and CDR2 is SQIVND (reference sequence). The CDR3 sequence is CASSFGQGTEKLFF. The CDR3 nucleotides are TGTGCCAGTAGTTTCGGACAGGGTACGGAAAAACTGTTTTTT.